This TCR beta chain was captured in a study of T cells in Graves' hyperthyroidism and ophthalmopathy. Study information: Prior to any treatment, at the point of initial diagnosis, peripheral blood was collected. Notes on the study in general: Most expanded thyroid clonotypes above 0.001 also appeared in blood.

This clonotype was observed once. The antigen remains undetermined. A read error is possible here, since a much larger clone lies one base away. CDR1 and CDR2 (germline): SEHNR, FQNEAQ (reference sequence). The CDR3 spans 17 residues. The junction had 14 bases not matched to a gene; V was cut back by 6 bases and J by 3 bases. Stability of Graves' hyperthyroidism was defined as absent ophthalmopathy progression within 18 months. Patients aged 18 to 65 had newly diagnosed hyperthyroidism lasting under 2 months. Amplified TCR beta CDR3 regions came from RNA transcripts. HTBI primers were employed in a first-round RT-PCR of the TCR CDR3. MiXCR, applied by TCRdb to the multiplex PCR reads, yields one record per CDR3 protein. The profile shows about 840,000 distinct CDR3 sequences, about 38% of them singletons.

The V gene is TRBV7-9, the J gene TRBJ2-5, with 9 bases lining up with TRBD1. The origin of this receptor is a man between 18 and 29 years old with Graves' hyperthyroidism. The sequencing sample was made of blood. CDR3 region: CASRSTAGTGLEETQYF. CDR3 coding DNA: TGTGCCAGCAGGTCGACCGCCGGGACAGGGTTGGAAGAGACCCAGTACTTC.